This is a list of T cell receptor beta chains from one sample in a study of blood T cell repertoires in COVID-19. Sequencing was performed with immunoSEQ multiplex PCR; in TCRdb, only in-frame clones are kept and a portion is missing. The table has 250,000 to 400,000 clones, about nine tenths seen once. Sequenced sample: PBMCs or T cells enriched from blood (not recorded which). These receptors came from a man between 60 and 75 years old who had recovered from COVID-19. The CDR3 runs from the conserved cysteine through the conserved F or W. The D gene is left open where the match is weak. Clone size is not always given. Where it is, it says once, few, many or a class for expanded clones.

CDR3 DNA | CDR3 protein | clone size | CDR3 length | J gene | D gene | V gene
TGCGCCAGCAGCGGGTCGGGTCCTATCAATGAGCAGTTCTTC | CASSGSGPINEQFF | NA | 14 | TRBJ2-1 | NA | TRBV5-1
TGTGCCAGCAGCTTAGCGCTGCGAGATACGCAGTATTTT | CASSLALRDTQYF | NA | 13 | TRBJ2-3 | NA | TRBV7-9
TGTGCCAGCAGCACAAACGACAGGGGTTGGTACGAGCAGTACTTC | CASSTNDRGWYEQYF | NA | 15 | TRBJ2-7 | TRBD1 | TRBV9
TGTGCCAGCAGCATAGCGGGAGGCCCCTTCGAGCAGTACTTC | CASSIAGGPFEQYF | NA | 14 | TRBJ2-7 | TRBD2 | TRBV11-2
TGTGCCAGCTACCGACAGAATGAAGCTTTCTTT | CASYRQNEAFF | NA | 11 | TRBJ1-1 | NA | TRBV18
TGTGCCAGTAGCCCGGGGGGGACTAGCGTGAACACCGGGGAGCTGTTTTTT | CASSPGGTSVNTGELFF | NA | 17 | TRBJ2-2 | TRBD2 | TRBV19
TGTGCCAGCAGCAAGGACAGGCAGTATAGCAATCAGCCCCAGCATTTT | CASSKDRQYSNQPQHF | NA | 16 | TRBJ1-5 | TRBD1 | TRBV2
TGTGCCAGCAGCGTAGGTGGAACAGGGGGTCTCCACGAGCAGTACTTC | CASSVGGTGGLHEQYF | NA | 16 | TRBJ2-7 | TRBD1 | TRBV9
TGTGCCACCAGCAGAGTTGAGCTTCCTGGGGCCAACGTCCTGACTTTC | CATSRVELPGANVLTF | NA | 16 | TRBJ2-6 | NA | TRBV15
TGTGCCAGCAGTCTAGCGGGGATAGATACGCAGTATTTT | CASSLAGIDTQYF | NA | 13 | TRBJ2-3 | TRBD2 | TRBV28
TGCGCCAGCAGCCCACTCCCAGGGGACATTAGCAATCAGCCCCAGCATTTT | CASSPLPGDISNQPQHF | NA | 17 | TRBJ1-5 | NA | TRBV5-1
TGTGCCAGCAGAGACCGTGGCGACATCCCAACAGAAAAACTGTTTTTT | CASRDRGDIPTEKLFF | NA | 16 | TRBJ1-4 | NA | TRBV7-9
TGTGCCAGCAGCGTAGATTGGGGGGATCAGCCCCAGCATTTT | CASSVDWGDQPQHF | NA | 14 | TRBJ1-5 | NA | TRBV9
TGTGCTAGTGGTTTAACCGGGACAGGCCGGGATCAGCCCCAGCATTTT | CASGLTGTGRDQPQHF | NA | 16 | TRBJ1-5 | TRBD1 | TRBV12-5
TGTGCCAGCAGCCCCTCCGGAACTAAGCACACTGAAGCTTTCTTT | CASSPSGTKHTEAFF | NA | 15 | TRBJ1-1 | NA | TRBV5-4
TGTGCCAGCAGGGCGACAGGGAGCACTGAAGCTTTCTTT | CASRATGSTEAFF | NA | 13 | TRBJ1-1 | TRBD1 | TRBV9
TGCGCCAGCAGCTTTAGGACTAGCAGGGCGGATGAGCAGTTCTTC | CASSFRTSRADEQFF | NA | 15 | TRBJ2-1 | TRBD2 | TRBV5-1
TGCGCCAGCAGTCCCGGGACAGGGAACCTAGCCAAAAACATTCAGTACTTC | CASSPGTGNLAKNIQYF | NA | 17 | TRBJ2-4 | TRBD1 | TRBV5-1
TGTGCCAGCACCCTCCCCGGGGCCAACGTCCTGACTTTC | CASTLPGANVLTF | NA | 13 | TRBJ2-6 | NA | TRBV6-5
TGTGCCAGCTCACCAGGTCCGGACAGGGAGGGTGAGCAGTTCTTC | CASSPGPDREGEQFF | NA | 15 | TRBJ2-1 | NA | TRBV18
TGTGCCACCAGCAAAAAACTGGGACAGGGCCGTGCCGGGGAGCTGTTTTTT | CATSKKLGQGRAGELFF | NA | 17 | TRBJ2-2 | TRBD1 | TRBV15
TGTGCCAGCAGCCCTCGGGGGGGAAGTGGCTACACCTTC | CASSPRGGSGYTF | NA | 13 | TRBJ1-2 | NA | TRBV28
TGTGCCAGCAGTCTTTGGGGGCGTCAGCCCCAGCATTTT | CASSLWGRQPQHF | few | 13 | TRBJ1-5 | NA | TRBV12-3/TRBV12-4
TGTGCCAGCAGCTTGACCGACAGGACCTACGAGCAGTACTTC | CASSLTDRTYEQYF | NA | 14 | TRBJ2-7 | NA | TRBV7-9
TGTGCCAGCAGTGGGACTAGCGGGAGGGCAGATACGCAGTATTTT | CASSGTSGRADTQYF | NA | 15 | TRBJ2-3 | TRBD2 | TRBV6-2/TRBV6-3
TGCGCCAGCAGCCCGGACAGGGCCTCTGGAAACACCATATATTTT | CASSPDRASGNTIYF | NA | 15 | TRBJ1-3 | TRBD1 | TRBV4-1
TGCAGCGTTGTGGGCGCGTACTCCTACGAGCAGTACTTC | CSVVGAYSYEQYF | NA | 13 | TRBJ2-7 | NA | TRBV29-1
TGCAGCGTTGGGGAGGGAACCTGGGGACCAGATACGCAGTATTTT | CSVGEGTWGPDTQYF | NA | 15 | TRBJ2-3 | TRBD2 | TRBV29-1
TGTGCTAGCAGCTTCGGACTAGCGGGGGGAGGAAATGAGCAGTTCTTC | CASSFGLAGGGNEQFF | NA | 16 | TRBJ2-1 | TRBD2 | TRBV7-7
TGTGCCAGCAGCTTGTTGGCGGTCAATCAGCCCCAGCATTTT | CASSLLAVNQPQHF | NA | 14 | TRBJ1-5 | NA | TRBV7-9
TGCGCCAGCAGCCGCCAGGGAATCGATATGCGCACTGAAGCTTTCTTT | CASSRQGIDMRTEAFF | NA | 16 | TRBJ1-1 | NA | TRBV5-1
TGTGCCAGTACCCCCCCCGGGACTAGCGGGCTCTACGAGCAGTACTTC | CASTPPGTSGLYEQYF | NA | 16 | TRBJ2-7 | TRBD2 | TRBV19
TGTGCCAGCAGACAGACCGGGACTAGCGGGAGTCACGAGCAGTACTTC | CASRQTGTSGSHEQYF | once | 16 | TRBJ2-7 | TRBD2 | TRBV2
TGTGCCAGCAGCTTGCCGACAGGGGGACCCAGTGAAGCTTTCTTT | CASSLPTGGPSEAFF | NA | 15 | TRBJ1-1 | TRBD1 | TRBV5-4
TGCAGCGGGGCACATATGAACACTGAAGCTTTCTTT | CSGAHMNTEAFF | NA | 12 | TRBJ1-1 | NA | TRBV29-1
TGCGCCAGCAGCTCCGCAGGGTTCCGGACTGAAGCTTTCTTT | CASSSAGFRTEAFF | many | 14 | TRBJ1-1 | NA | TRBV5-1
TGTGCCTGGAATCGAGCGGGAGTCGTTAATGAGCAGTTCTTC | CAWNRAGVVNEQFF | NA | 14 | TRBJ2-1 | TRBD2 | TRBV30
TGTGCCAGCAGCCCCCGCGGGGGAAGCGGGAGTGCGGAGACCCAGTACTTC | CASSPRGGSGSAETQYF | NA | 17 | TRBJ2-5 | TRBD2 | TRBV3-1/TRBV3-2
TGCGCCAGCAGCCCGTGGGGCGTGAGCTCCTATAATTCACCCCTCCACTTT | CASSPWGVSSYNSPLHF | NA | 17 | TRBJ1-6 | NA | TRBV4-1
TGTGCCAGCAGCCAAGTGGCGGGGGGACTAGCGAACAATGAGCAGTTCTTC | CASSQVAGGLANNEQFF | NA | 17 | TRBJ2-1 | TRBD2 | TRBV7-3
TGTGCCAGCAGCTCCACACGACTCGGCACAGATACGCAGTATTTT | CASSSTRLGTDTQYF | NA | 15 | TRBJ2-3 | NA | TRBV11-2
TGTGCCAGCAGTGAGACAGGGGCTGGCTACACCTTC | CASSETGAGYTF | NA | 12 | TRBJ1-2 | TRBD1 | TRBV6-1
TGTGCCAGCAGCCAAGATCCTACTAGCGGGAGAGTGAACACCGGGGAGCTGTTTTTT | CASSQDPTSGRVNTGELFF | NA | 19 | TRBJ2-2 | TRBD2 | TRBV3-1/TRBV3-2
TGTGCCAGCAGCCTCGGTTCACCCCTCCACTTT | CASSLGSPLHF | NA | 11 | TRBJ1-6 | NA | TRBV7-9
TGTGCCAGCAGCCAATATTTGGGGGCTCAAGGGGCCAACGTCCTGACTTTC | CASSQYLGAQGANVLTF | NA | 17 | TRBJ2-6 | NA | TRBV4-2
TGTGCCAGCGAGGGGGCTGGAAACACCATATATTTT | CASEGAGNTIYF | NA | 12 | TRBJ1-3 | NA | TRBV9